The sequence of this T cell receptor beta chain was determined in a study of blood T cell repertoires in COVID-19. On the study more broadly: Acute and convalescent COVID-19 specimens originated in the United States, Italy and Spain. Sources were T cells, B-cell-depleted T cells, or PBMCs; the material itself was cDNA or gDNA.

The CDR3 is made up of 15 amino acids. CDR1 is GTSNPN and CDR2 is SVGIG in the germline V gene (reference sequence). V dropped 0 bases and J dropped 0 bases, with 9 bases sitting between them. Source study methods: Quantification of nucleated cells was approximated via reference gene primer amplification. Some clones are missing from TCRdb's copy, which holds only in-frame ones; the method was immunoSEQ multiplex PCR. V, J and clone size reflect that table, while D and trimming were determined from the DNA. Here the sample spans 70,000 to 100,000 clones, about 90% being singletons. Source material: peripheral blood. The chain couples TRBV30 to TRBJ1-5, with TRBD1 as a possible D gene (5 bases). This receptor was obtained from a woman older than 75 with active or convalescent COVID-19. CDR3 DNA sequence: TGTGCCTGGAGTGTACGGGGGAATAGCAATCAGCCCCAGCATTTT. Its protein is CAWSVRGNSNQPQHF.